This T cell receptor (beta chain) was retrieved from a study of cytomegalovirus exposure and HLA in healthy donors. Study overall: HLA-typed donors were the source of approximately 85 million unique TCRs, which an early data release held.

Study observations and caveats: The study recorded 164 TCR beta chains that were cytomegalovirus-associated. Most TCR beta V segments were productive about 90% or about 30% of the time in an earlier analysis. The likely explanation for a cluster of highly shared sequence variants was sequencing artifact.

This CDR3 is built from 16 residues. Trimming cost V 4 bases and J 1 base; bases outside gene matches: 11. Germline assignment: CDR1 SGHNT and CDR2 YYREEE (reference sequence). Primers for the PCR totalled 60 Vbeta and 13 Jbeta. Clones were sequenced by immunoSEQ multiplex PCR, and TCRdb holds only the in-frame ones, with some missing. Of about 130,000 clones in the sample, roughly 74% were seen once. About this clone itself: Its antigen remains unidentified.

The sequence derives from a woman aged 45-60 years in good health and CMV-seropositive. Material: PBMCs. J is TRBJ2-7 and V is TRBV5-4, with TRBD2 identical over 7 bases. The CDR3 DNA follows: TGTGCCAGCAGCCAACATTCAGCGGGGTGGTCCTACGAGCAGTACTTC. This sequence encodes CASSQHSAGWSYEQYF.